Below are 9 T cell receptor beta chains sequenced from a single sample in a study of long-term antiretroviral therapy in people with HIV. Sequencing used immunoSEQ v3.0 at survey level. Sequencing used immunoSEQ multiplex PCR; TCRdb keeps in-frame clones, though not all of them. The sample includes 25,000 or so clones, around 83% of them seen just once. The source material was unsorted PBMCs, sampled 1.9 years after starting antiretroviral therapy. Every receptor here comes from a woman aged 25 to 39 with HIV.

The chain is built from TRBV6-5 and TRBJ2-5; 10 bases are shared with TRBD2. The ends lost 3 bases at V and 5 bases at J; junction bases unmatched: 9. CDR3 length equals 16 residues. Germline V gives CDR1 MNHEY, CDR2 SVGAGI. CDR3 amino acids: CASSYRAGGFRETQYF. The DNA of the CDR3 is TGTGCCAGCAGTTATCGAGCGGGGGGGTTCCGGGAGACCCAGTACTTC.

This clone was observed a single time. The gene calls are TRBV18 and TRBJ2-7; D is unresolved. The V gene lost 4 bases and the J gene lost 0 bases, with 13 bases spanning the gap. This CDR3 spans 15 amino acids. CDR1 is KGHSH and CDR2 is LQKENI in the germline V gene. DNA of the CDR3: TGTGCCAGCTCACTCGGTAGGCTCATCTCCTACGAGCAGTACGTC. Its translation is CASSLGRLISYEQYV.

This chain uses TRBV28 with TRBJ2-5, with D hard to call. The CDR3 covers 14 residues. Trimming took 6 bases from V and 5 from J, leaving 16 bases between them. From germline, CDR1 is MDHEN and CDR2 SYDVKM. This CDR3 reads CASRLSRSWETQYF. The CDR3 DNA sequence: TGTGCCAGCAGGTTGTCCAGGAGTTGGGAGACCCAGTACTTC.

This chain connects TRBV9 to TRBJ2-2, with TRBD2 matching 9 bases. The CDR3 extends over 15 amino acids. The junction had 5 bases not matched to a gene; V was cut back by 4 bases and J by 4 bases. Germline CDR1 SGDLS, CDR2 YYNGEE. CDR3 nucleotides: TGTGCCAGCAGCATCTTTAGCGGGGGCACCGGGGAGCTGTTTTTT. Protein sequence: CASSIFSGGTGELFF.

The chain employs TRBV7-2 and TRBJ2-2; 7 bases agree with TRBD1. This CDR3 spans 14 amino acids. Germline-derived CDR1 and CDR2 are SGHTA and FQGNSA. The trim removed 4 bases at V and 7 bases at J, leaving 6 bases unmatched. The CDR3, as DNA: TGTGCCAGCAGCTCAAGACCAGGGGGCGGGGAGCTGTTTTTT. Translated, it gives CASSSRPGGGELFF.

Here the CDR3 reads CASSPAVVVGGYTF. DNA for the CDR3: TGTGCCAGCAGCCCTGCAGTGGTCGTCGGAGGCTACACCTTC. The V and J genes are TRBV5-6 and TRBJ1-2; D gene unclear. Per germline, CDR1 SGHDT and CDR2 YYEEEE. The CDR3 totals 14 residues. Trimming cost V 4 bases and J 8 bases, with 18 bases left between them.

This chain links TRBV5-1 with TRBJ1-2; 7 nucleotides agree with TRBD1. V was clipped by 3 bases and J by 6 bases; unmatched bases: 5. CDR1 is SGHRS, CDR2 YFSETQ, per germline. The CDR3 consists of 13 residues. CDR3 region: CASSSGGTDGYTF. The CDR3 nucleotides read TGCGCCAGCAGCTCGGGGGGGACAGATGGCTACACCTTC.

V is TRBV5-8 and J is TRBJ1-5; D possibly corresponds to TRBD1 (6 bases). V lost 4 bases, J lost 7 bases, and 9 bases lay in between. CDR1 is SGHTS, CDR2 YDEGEE, per germline. The CDR3 has 12 residues. DNA of the CDR3: TGTGCCAGCAGCATAGGGGGGCAGCCCCAGCATTTT. It codes for CASSIGGQPQHF.

This chain connects TRBV2 to TRBJ2-7; 7 bases agree with TRBD2. Germline trimming cut 2 bases from V and 7 bases from J; bases unmatched to any gene: 2. Germline CDR1 reads SNHLY; CDR2 reads FYNNEI. The CDR3 is 12 amino acids. The CDR3 bases are TGTGCCAGCAGTGAATTACTAGCGGAGCAGTACTTC. Its protein product is CASSELLAEQYF.